These 26 T cell receptor beta chains share one sample of origin, sequenced in a study of blood T cell repertoires in COVID-19. Generated by immunoSEQ multiplex PCR, the TCRdb table keeps only in-frame clones and is missing some. The sample lists under 450,000 clones, roughly 77% occurring once. The sequenced material came from peripheral blood. The source is a human donor with acute or convalescent COVID-19. The donor label of this sample is uncertain.

The CDR3 DNA reads TGTGCCAGCAGCCAAGGGACTAGCGGGTCCTACGAGCAGTACTTC. Residues: CASSQGTSGSYEQYF. The chain links TRBV14 to TRBJ2-7; 11 nucleotides match TRBD2. V was clipped by 1 base and J by 1 base; unmatched bases: 0. The CDR3 has 15 residues. Germline CDR1 SGHDN, CDR2 FVKESK.

The chain couples TRBV5-4 to TRBJ1-4, with 7 bases fitting TRBD1. There are 16 residues in the CDR3. Per the germline V gene, CDR1 is SGHNT and CDR2 is YYREEE (reference sequence). V shed 2 bases, J shed 0 bases, and the junction held 4 bases outside the gene matches. The CDR3 protein is CASSFGQAATNEKLFF. CDR3 nucleotides: TGTGCCAGCAGCTTCGGACAGGCCGCAACTAATGAAAAACTGTTTTTT.

The chain uses TRBV11-3 and TRBJ2-1, with D possibly matching TRBD2 (5 bases). Trimming took 3 bases from V and 9 from J, leaving 12 bases between them. The CDR3 sequence is 13 residues long. From germline, CDR1 is SGHNT and CDR2 YENEEA. CDR3 region: CASSLGAWGEQFF. DNA of the CDR3: TGTGCCAGCAGCTTGGGAGCCTGGGGTGAGCAGTTCTTC.

The chain uses TRBV28 and TRBJ1-4, with 7 positions matching TRBD1. This CDR3 contains 15 residues. V dropped 6 bases and J dropped 8; count of bases not matched to a gene: 12. Per germline, CDR1 MDHEN and CDR2 SYDVKM. DNA for the CDR3: TGTGCCAGCAGATCCTGGACAGGCTTTAACGAAAAACTGTTTTTT. As protein: CASRSWTGFNEKLFF.

Only one count was recorded for this clone. The V and J genes are TRBV20-1 and TRBJ2-3; 12 positions agree with TRBD2. The CDR3 covers 15 residues. Germline V gives CDR1 DFQATT, CDR2 SNEGSKA (reference sequence). Trimming at V came to 3 bases and at J to 5 bases, leaving 6 bases not matched to a gene. CDR3 protein: CSASPLGLAGDTQYF. In DNA, the CDR3 is TGCAGTGCTAGTCCTTTGGGACTAGCGGGAGATACGCAGTATTTT.

The chain has TRBV30 and TRBJ2-2, with D maybe TRBD1 (5 bases). This CDR3 has 16 residues. The germline gives CDR1 GTSNPN, CDR2 SVGIG (reference sequence). V was shortened by 0 bases and J by 5 bases, with 16 bases between the two germline ends. The CDR3 region is CAWSVFYRRATGELFF. In DNA form, the CDR3 reads TGTGCCTGGAGTGTGTTTTACCGCAGGGCGACCGGGGAGCTGTTTTTT.

V usage is TRBV7-9 and J usage is TRBJ1-4; D uncertain. V was cut by 2 bases and J by 8 bases, with 12 bases left in between. This CDR3 has 14 residues. The germline V gene encodes CDR1 SEHNR and CDR2 FQNEAQ (reference sequence). CDR3 bases: TGTGCCAGCAGCTTATCCGGGGTGGGGGAAAAACTGTTTTTT. Translated, it gives CASSLSGVGEKLFF.

The chain has TRBV27 and TRBJ1-6; 10 positions agree with TRBD1. The CDR3 totals 18 residues. The ends lost 6 bases at V and 0 bases at J; junction bases unmatched: 8. CDR1 MNHEY and CDR2 SMNVEV come from the germline V gene (reference sequence). The CDR3, as DNA: TGTGCCAGCAGACTTCGGGACAGGGGAAACTCCTATAATTCACCCCTCCACTTT. It is translated as CASRLRDRGNSYNSPLHF.

On this clone itself: The sample holds other DNA sequences that translate to the same CDR3. J is TRBJ1-1 and V is TRBV2; D perhaps matches TRBD1 (6 bases). The CDR3 runs 15 residues. CDR1 and CDR2 from the germline V gene are SNHLY and FYNNEI. The V end was cut by 1 base, the J end by 0 bases, with 9 bases between. This chain's CDR3 is CASSEEQGMNTEAFF. The CDR3 DNA reads as TGTGCCAGCAGTGAAGAACAGGGAATGAACACTGAAGCTTTCTTT.

The chain links TRBV7-9 to TRBJ1-1; D is unclear. The CDR3 covers 14 residues. Trimming pared 1 base from V and 4 bases from J, leaving 10 bases between. Germline lookup yields CDR1 SEHNR and CDR2 FQNEAQ (reference sequence). The CDR3 DNA is TGTGCCAGCAGCTTAGAGCTGGCGGCCACTGAAGCTTTCTTT. Translation: CASSLELAATEAFF. Filled out from reference TRBV7-9 and TRBJ1-1, the complete variable domain reads DTGVSQNPRHKITKRGQNVTFRCDPISEHNRLYWYRQTLGQGPEFLTYFQNEAQLEKSRLLSDRFSAERPKGSFSTLEIQRTEQGDSAMYLCASSLELAATEAFFGQGTRLTVV.

This clone was observed a few times. Other DNA variants within this sample encode the same CDR3. This rearrangement joins TRBV28 to TRBJ1-2, with a weak D call TRBD1 (5 bases). V lost 2 bases and J lost 5, with 6 bases in between. CDR1 is MDHEN, CDR2 SYDVKM, per germline. CDR3 size: 12 residues. For the CDR3, the DNA is TGTGCCAGCAGTTTAGGGGGGTATGGCTACACCTTC. Translation: CASSLGGYGYTF.

This chain joins TRBV2 and TRBJ2-3; 8 nucleotides agree with TRBD2. The V segment lost 4 bases and the J segment 2 bases; nucleotides outside the gene matches: 5. This CDR3 spans 15 amino acids. Germline lookup yields CDR1 SNHLY and CDR2 FYNNEI. The CDR3 DNA reads TGTGCCAGCAGTGGTACGGGGGGGTTCACAGATACGCAGTATTTT. Its protein product is CASSGTGGFTDTQYF.

The rearrangement joins TRBV2 to TRBJ1-5; 8 nucleotides match TRBD1. The CDR3 is made up of 15 amino acids. V dropped 6 bases and J dropped 11; count of bases not matched to a gene: 15. Germline-derived CDR1 and CDR2 are SNHLY and FYNNEI. CDR3 coding DNA: TGTGCCAGCAGGGAGACAGGGGCCGTAGTAGGGGCCCAGCATTTT. Translating it yields CASRETGAVVGAQHF.

This CDR3 reads CAWFKAGGVAFF. The CDR3 coding sequence is TGTGCCTGGTTTAAAGCGGGAGGGGTTGCTTTCTTT. The chain carries TRBV30 and TRBJ1-1; TRBD1 might be the D (5 bases). Germline loops: CDR1 GTSNPN, CDR2 SVGIG (reference sequence). Trimming cost V 5 bases and J 11 bases, with 18 bases left between them. There are 12 residues in the CDR3. The full variable domain, with the rest looked up from reference TRBV30 and TRBJ1-1, is SQTIHQWPATLVQPVGSPLSLECTVEGTSNPNLYWYRQAAGRGLQLLFYSVGIGQISSEVPQNLSASRPQDRQFILSSKKLLLSDSGFYLCAWFKAGGVAFFGQGTRLTVV.

The chain joins TRBV4-1 to TRBJ2-7; 11 nucleotides match TRBD1. Germline values: CDR1 MGHRA, CDR2 YSYEKL. The CDR3 sequence is 16 residues long. V was clipped by 3 bases and J by 3 bases; unmatched bases: 7. The CDR3 DNA is TGCGCCAGCAGCCAGGGCGGACAGGGGGCTTTCTACGAGCAGTACTTC. Translation gives CASSQGGQGAFYEQYF.

The chain uses TRBV5-1 and TRBJ1-1, with 9 bases fitting TRBD1. V lost 3 bases and J lost 5; bases outside the gene matches: 5. Germline CDR1 and CDR2: SGHRS and YFSETQ. The CDR3 length is 14 residues. The CDR3 DNA is TGCGCCAGCAGCTCTGACAGGGGGGCAACTGAAGCTTTCTTT. It is translated as CASSSDRGATEAFF.

The chain recombines TRBV28 with TRBJ2-5; 13 bases are shared with TRBD2. The CDR3 is made up of 16 amino acids. Germline CDR1 MDHEN, CDR2 SYDVKM. The junction had 8 bases not matched to a gene; V was cut back by 5 bases and J by 5 bases. The CDR3 bases are TGTGCCAGCAGTCGACTAGCGGGGGGTCCGATGGAGACCCAGTACTTC. Translating it yields CASSRLAGGPMETQYF.

This chain connects TRBV7-9 to TRBJ2-5; D unresolved. V lost 7 bases and J lost 5, with 11 bases in between. The CDR3 loop spans 12 amino acids. CDR1 is SEHNR and CDR2 is FQNEAQ in the germline V gene (reference sequence). Written as DNA, the CDR3 is TGTGCCAGCAACACTATAAAGGAGACCCAGTACTTC. Its protein is CASNTIKETQYF.

The chain has TRBV5-5 and TRBJ1-4; no reliable D call. This CDR3 region has 15 residues. Between the trimmed V and J ends, which lost 0 bases and 5 bases, there was a span of 11 bases. Germline loops: CDR1 SGHKS, CDR2 YYEKEE (reference sequence). CDR3 DNA: TGTGCCAGCAGCTTGGAACGGGGAATCAATGAAAAACTGTTTTTT. Its protein product is CASSLERGINEKLFF.

CDR3 in amino acids: CSASAPGGVGYEQYF. The CDR3 DNA reads as TGCAGTGCTAGTGCCCCAGGGGGCGTTGGCTACGAGCAGTACTTC. V is TRBV20-1 and J is TRBJ2-7; 8 positions agree with TRBD1. The V gene's germline CDR1 is DFQATT and CDR2 SNEGSKA (reference sequence). V gave up 3 bases and J gave up 3 bases; unmatched junction bases: 10. The CDR3 contains 15 residues.

The chain combines TRBV4-1 with TRBJ2-3, with TRBD1 identical over 8 bases. The CDR3 contains 17 residues. From germline, CDR1 is MGHRA and CDR2 YSYEKL. The V and J ends lost 4 bases and 4 bases, in that order; junction bases with no gene match: 13. Written as DNA, the CDR3 is TGCGCCAGCAGCCGACGAAGGACGCAGGGGGCCTCAGATACGCAGTATTTT. Its protein is CASSRRRTQGASDTQYF.

V is TRBV7-2 and J is TRBJ1-1; possible D gene TRBD1, 6 bases. The V and J ends lost 5 bases and 6 bases respectively, with 19 bases between them. The CDR3 totals 15 residues. The germline CDR1 and CDR2 sequences are SGHTA and FQGNSA. CDR3 nucleotides: TGTGCCAGCAGCCCCGACAGGAGAAGGGTGGCTGAAGCTTTCTTT. It is translated as CASSPDRRRVAEAFF.

The chain couples TRBV29-1 to TRBJ2-3, with TRBD2 identical over 11 bases. The CDR3 extends over 17 amino acids. V dropped 2 bases and J dropped 2; count of bases not matched to a gene: 9. The germline V gene encodes CDR1 SQVTM and CDR2 ANQGSEA. In DNA form, the CDR3 reads TGCAGCGTTGAAATTCTGACTAGCGGGGTGTTCACAGATACGCAGTATTTT. Its protein product is CSVEILTSGVFTDTQYF.

The rearrangement joins TRBV4-1 to TRBJ1-2; D is perhaps TRBD1 (5 bases). V lost 0 bases to trimming and J lost 4 bases, with 12 bases between them. The CDR3 spans 15 residues. Germline V CDR1 and CDR2: MGHRA, YSYEKL. The CDR3 sequence is CASSQDRDSAYGYTF. The CDR3 DNA reads as TGCGCCAGCAGCCAAGACAGGGACTCTGCCTATGGCTACACCTTC.

V usage is TRBV7-9 and J usage is TRBJ1-2, with TRBD1 matching over 9 bases. The CDR3 covers 15 residues. V gave up 3 bases and J gave up 2 bases; unmatched junction bases: 4. CDR1 SEHNR and CDR2 FQNEAQ come from the germline V gene (reference sequence). CDR3 residues: CASSLTGGPNYGYTF. The CDR3 nucleotides read TGTGCCAGCAGCTTGACAGGGGGGCCCAACTATGGCTACACCTTC.

A note on this clone: In the same sample, other DNA sequences code for this CDR3. This CDR3 is CASSYSSRYYGYTF. Here the CDR3 DNA reads TGTGCCAGCAGTTACTCGAGCCGGTACTATGGCTACACCTTC. The V and J genes are TRBV6-5 and TRBJ1-2; D unresolved. Trimming took 0 bases from V and 3 from J, leaving 8 bases between them. Germline V gene sequence: CDR1 MNHEY, CDR2 SVGAGI. The CDR3 totals 14 residues.